Listed here are 27 T cell receptor beta chains from one sample, sequenced in a study of shared clonotypes between healthy human individuals. TCRdb keeps only in-frame clones here, not all; method: immunoSEQ multiplex PCR. Among 1 million to 1.2 million clones listed, around 77% were seen once. Material: memory CD4+ T cells from PBMCs. Subset reported: CD45RA-negative fraction. Receptor source: a man between 18 and 35 years old in good health. Some clones in this sample may be carry-over from other donors' samples.

The chain is built from TRBV11-3 and TRBJ2-3; tentative D call: TRBD1 (5 bases). The V and J ends lost 0 bases and 6 bases respectively, with 13 bases between them. The CDR3 length is 15 residues. Germline lookup yields CDR1 SGHNT and CDR2 YENEEA. Written as DNA, the CDR3 is TGTGCCAGCAGCTTAGACCGACAGCGCGCGGATACGCAGTATTTT. Residues: CASSLDRQRADTQYF.

V gene TRBV27 combines with J gene TRBJ2-1, with D possibly TRBD2 on 6 matching bases. Trimming removed 1 base from V and 3 bases from J, with 13 bases in between. Germline values: CDR1 MNHEY, CDR2 SMNVEV (reference sequence). There are 16 residues in the CDR3. Here the CDR3 reads CASSLLVRRGYNEQFF. The CDR3 DNA sequence: TGTGCCAGCAGTTTATTGGTTCGGCGGGGCTACAATGAGCAGTTCTTC.

V usage is TRBV4-2 and J usage is TRBJ2-5; D remains ambiguous. The CDR3 length is 16 residues. Germline values: CDR1 LGHNA, CDR2 YNFKEQ. Trimming left V 0 bases short and J 2 bases short, with 13 bases between. DNA for the CDR3: TGTGCCAGCAGCCAAGACGGCTACCGAGTTCAAGAGACCCAGTACTTC. This encodes CASSQDGYRVQETQYF.

The V and J genes are TRBV21-1 and TRBJ1-1. TRBV21-1 is given as a pseudogene. The CDR3 loop spans 17 amino acids. In DNA form, the CDR3 reads TGTGCCAGCAGCAAAGAAATGGCGGGGGTTAATAACACTGAAGCTTTCTTT. As protein: CASSKEMAGVNNTEAFF.

This chain connects TRBV5-1 to TRBJ1-1, with TRBD1 as a possible D gene (5 bases). CDR3 length equals 13 residues. CDR1 is SGHRS, CDR2 YFSETQ, per germline. Trimming took off 5 bases at V and 1 base at J, with 9 bases between the two ends. The CDR3 bases are TGCGCCAGCAGAACGACAGCGAACACTGAAGCTTTCTTT. It codes for CASRTTANTEAFF.

The V and J genes are TRBV7-9 and TRBJ1-1; D unclear. The V and J ends lost 0 bases and 5 bases respectively, with 10 bases between them. Germline V gene data show CDR1 as SEHNR and CDR2 as FQNEAQ (reference sequence). The CDR3 has 14 amino acids. CDR3 protein: CASSLAPPGTEAFF. As DNA, the CDR3 is TGTGCCAGCAGCTTAGCACCCCCGGGGACTGAAGCTTTCTTT.

The chain links TRBV19 to TRBJ2-7; 11 nucleotides align to TRBD1. The CDR3 is made up of 17 amino acids. Germline CDR1 is LNHDA and CDR2 is SQIVND (reference sequence). V lost 4 bases to trimming and J lost 4 bases; unmatched junction nucleotides: 12. The CDR3 loop reads CASSKRTGGLTTYEQYF. Here the CDR3 DNA reads TGTGCCAGTAGTAAGAGGACAGGGGGCCTTACCACTTACGAGCAGTACTTC.

The V gene is TRBV4-1, the J gene TRBJ2-3, with D perhaps TRBD2 (7 bases). CDR1 MGHRA and CDR2 YSYEKL come from the germline V gene. The V end was cut by 4 bases, the J end by 4 bases, with 12 bases between. The CDR3 spans 14 residues. The CDR3 DNA reads as TGCGCCAGCAGCCCCGGGGGGCTCGCAGATACGCAGTATTTT. It encodes CASSPGGLADTQYF.

The chain links TRBV28 to TRBJ2-1; TRBD2 matches 10 bases. CDR3 length: 15 residues. CDR1 and CDR2 from the germline V gene are MDHEN and SYDVKM. The V gene end was trimmed by 5 bases and the J gene end by 4 bases; junction bases not matched to a gene: 5. CDR3 DNA: TGTGCCAGCAGTGAACAGCGGGAGGGTTACAATGAGCAGTTCTTC. This encodes CASSEQREGYNEQFF.

V is TRBV4-2 and J is TRBJ2-3; 10 bases align to TRBD2. CDR1 is LGHNA, CDR2 YNFKEQ, per germline. V dropped 1 base and J dropped 1; count of bases not matched to a gene: 2. This CDR3 contains 16 residues. In DNA, the CDR3 is TGTGCCAGCAGCCAAGTTCTAGCGGGAGGCACAGATACGCAGTATTTT. Residues: CASSQVLAGGTDTQYF.

This clone was detected once. The V and J genes are TRBV5-1 and TRBJ2-1; 15 bases are a match to TRBD2. V lost 4 bases, J lost 7 bases, and 3 bases stayed unmatched. Germline loops: CDR1 SGHRS, CDR2 YFSETQ. This CDR3 contains 15 residues. The CDR3 DNA reads TGCGCCAGCAGCCCAGGGACTAGCGGGAGGAATGAGCAGTTCTTC. Translated: CASSPGTSGRNEQFF.

The chain has TRBV5-6 and TRBJ2-4; perhaps TRBD2 as D (5 bases). The CDR3 has 16 amino acids. Looked up from germline, CDR1 is SGHDT and CDR2 is YYEEEE. V was shortened by 3 bases and J by 0 bases, with 13 bases between the two germline ends. CDR3 coding DNA: TGTGCCAGCAGCTATACTAGGGTCCTAGCCAAAAACATTCAGTACTTC. Translation gives CASSYTRVLAKNIQYF.

The chain carries TRBV5-4 and TRBJ2-7; 9 nucleotides agree with TRBD1. J gave up 2 bases and V 3 bases, and 12 bases lay outside the gene matches. This CDR3 spans 17 amino acids. Germline-derived CDR1 and CDR2 are SGHNT and YYREEE (reference sequence). The CDR3 sequence is CASSSTFSGTGTYEQYF. As DNA, the CDR3 is TGTGCCAGCAGCTCAACCTTTTCCGGGACAGGGACCTACGAGCAGTACTTC.

The V and J genes are TRBV7-9 and TRBJ1-3; D not certain. Trimming cost V 1 base and J 1 base, with 5 bases left between them. Germline V CDR1 and CDR2: SEHNR, FQNEAQ (reference sequence). This CDR3 region has 14 residues. This CDR3 is CASSLDVSGNTIYF. The CDR3, as DNA: TGTGCCAGCAGCTTAGACGTTTCTGGAAACACCATATATTTT.

The chain links TRBV27 to TRBJ1-4; D is unclear. Trimming removed 3 bases at V and 7 bases at J, with 9 bases between. This CDR3 region has 13 residues. Looked up from germline, CDR1 is MNHEY and CDR2 is SMNVEV (reference sequence). In DNA form, the CDR3 reads TGTGCCAGCAGTTTTGCTTCGAGTGAAAAACTGTTTTTT. Protein sequence: CASSFASSEKLFF.

This clone was seen once. The V call is TRBV2, the J call TRBJ2-2; 13 bases line up with TRBD2. The length of the CDR3 is 17 residues. Trimming took 6 bases from V and 3 from J; bases not matched to a gene: 7. Germline V gene data show CDR1 as SNHLY and CDR2 as FYNNEI. Written as DNA, the CDR3 is TGTGCCAGCAGACCGGGACTAGCGGGAATCCACACCGGGGAGCTGTTTTTT. The encoded protein is CASRPGLAGIHTGELFF.

Concerning this clone: The conserved final phenylalanine or tryptophan is absent from the CDR3, which likely points to a read error. The V and J genes are TRBV7-3 and TRBJ1-1; D is undetermined. V was trimmed by 0 bases and J by 1 base, leaving 6 bases between them. CDR1 and CDR2 from the germline V gene are SGHTA and FQGTGA. CDR3 length: 14 amino acids. CDR3 protein: CASSLTGPNTEAFL. CDR3 nucleotide sequence: TGTGCCAGCAGCTTAACTGGGCCGAACACTGAAGCTTTCCTT.

About this clone: Other nucleotide sequences in the sample specify the same CDR3. The chain employs TRBV20-1 and TRBJ2-5, with D unclear. Germline V gene data show CDR1 as DFQATT and CDR2 as SNEGSKA (reference sequence). The CDR3 loop spans 11 amino acids. Between the trimmed V and J ends, which lost 1 base and 5 bases, there was a span of 5 bases. CDR3 in amino acids: CSARAPETQYF. The CDR3 DNA reads as TGCAGTGCTAGAGCCCCCGAGACCCAGTACTTC.

This clone was seen many times. The genes are TRBV5-1 and TRBJ2-2; D uncertain. Germline V lookup: CDR1 SGHRS, CDR2 YFSETQ. This CDR3 region has 15 residues. V was pared by 2 bases and J by 6 bases, with 14 bases between. In DNA, the CDR3 is TGCGCCAGCAGCTTTATCGGAGTCCTAGCCGGGGAGCTGTTTTTT. Its protein is CASSFIGVLAGELFF.

The rearrangement links TRBV5-1 to TRBJ2-7; TRBD2 is a possible D gene (5 bases). V lost 4 bases and J 6 bases, leaving 8 bases between the germline ends. The CDR3 is 11 residues long. Germline V gene data show CDR1 as SGHRS and CDR2 as YFSETQ. This CDR3 reads CASSAGVEQYF. The DNA of the CDR3 is TGCGCCAGCAGCGCCGGGGTCGAGCAGTACTTC.

About this clone: A far larger clone is just one base off, so this is likely a read error. Other DNA sequences within the sample encode an identical CDR3. CDR3 DNA sequence: TGTGCCAGCAGCTTAGGGACGGTCTCCTACGAGCAGTACTTC. Its protein is CASSLGTVSYEQYF. The V gene is TRBV7-2, the J gene TRBJ2-7; D not certain. The CDR3 length is 14 residues. Germline loops: CDR1 SGHTA, CDR2 FQGNSA. V lost 1 base to trimming and J lost 0 bases, with 7 bases between them.

As regards this clone: The same CDR3 is also encoded by other DNA sequences in this sample. The chain couples TRBV29-1 to TRBJ2-5; a weak D match, TRBD2 (6 bases). TRBJ2-7 explains the end of the DNA better; the J call may be wrong. Germline values: CDR1 SQVTM, CDR2 ANQGSEA. The CDR3 runs 12 residues. In DNA, the CDR3 is TGCAGCGCGCGGGACGGAACCTACGAGCAGTACTTC. Translating gives CSARDGTYEQYF.

The rearrangement joins TRBV2 to TRBJ2-7; 14 bases match TRBD2. The V gene end was trimmed by 8 bases and the J gene end by 4 bases; junction bases not matched to a gene: 4. Germline assignment: CDR1 SNHLY and CDR2 FYNNEI. This CDR3 spans 14 amino acids. This CDR3 reads CASLGTSGSYEQYF. The CDR3 nucleotides are TGTGCCAGCCTGGGGACTAGCGGGAGTTACGAGCAGTACTTC.

V is TRBV14 and J is TRBJ2-7; 7 positions match TRBD1. This CDR3 contains 15 residues. The junction had 10 bases not matched to a gene; V was cut back by 2 bases and J by 6 bases. Germline V gene data show CDR1 as SGHDN and CDR2 as FVKESK. The CDR3 here is CASSQSRQGTSEQYF. In nucleotides, the CDR3 is TGTGCCAGCAGCCAATCTAGACAGGGTACGTCCGAGCAGTACTTC.

The rearrangement joins TRBV27 to TRBJ1-1, with TRBD1 identical over 8 bases. This CDR3 has 13 residues. CDR1 MNHEY and CDR2 SMNVEV come from the germline V gene (reference sequence). V lost 7 bases to trimming and J lost 5 bases; unmatched junction nucleotides: 6. CDR3 protein: CASIGQGKTEAFF. The CDR3 DNA follows: TGTGCCAGCATAGGACAGGGCAAAACTGAAGCTTTCTTT.

The chain joins TRBV19 to TRBJ1-2; 12 nucleotides agree with TRBD1. This CDR3 contains 17 residues. The germline V gene encodes CDR1 LNHDA and CDR2 SQIVND (reference sequence). V dropped 7 bases and J dropped 3; count of bases not matched to a gene: 12. CDR3 nucleotide sequence: TGTGCCAGTACCACACCCAGGGGACAGGGGGCGGACTATGGCTACACCTTC. Encoded protein: CASTTPRGQGADYGYTF. The full variable domain, with the rest looked up from reference TRBV19 and TRBJ1-2, is DGGITQSPKYLFRKEGQNVTLSCEQNLNHDAMYWYRQDPGQGLRLIYYSQIVNDFQKGDIAEGYSVSREKKESFPLTVTSAQKNPTAFYLCASTTPRGQGADYGYTFGSGTRLTVV.

This clone was observed a few times. DNA for the CDR3: TGTGCCAGCAGCTTCGGAATTCGAGGCTACACCTTC. Protein product: CASSFGIRGYTF. The chain has TRBV7-9 and TRBJ1-2; D unresolved. Germline lookup yields CDR1 SEHNR and CDR2 FQNEAQ (reference sequence). The CDR3 loop spans 12 amino acids. Trimming shortened V by 3 bases and J by 8 bases, and 10 bases separated the two germline ends.